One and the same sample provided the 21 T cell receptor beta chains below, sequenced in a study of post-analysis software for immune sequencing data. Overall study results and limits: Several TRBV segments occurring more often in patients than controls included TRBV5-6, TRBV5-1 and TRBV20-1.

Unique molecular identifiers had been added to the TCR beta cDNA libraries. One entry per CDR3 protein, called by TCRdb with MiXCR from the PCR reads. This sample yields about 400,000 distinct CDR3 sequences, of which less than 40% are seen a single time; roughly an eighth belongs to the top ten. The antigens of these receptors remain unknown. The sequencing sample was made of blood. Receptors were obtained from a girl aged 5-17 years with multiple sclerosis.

CDR3 in DNA: TGTGCCAGCAGGAGGGGGCAGGGGAGCAATCAGCCCCAGCATTTT. Encoded protein: CASRRGQGSNQPQHF. This chain uses TRBV2 with TRBJ1-5, with 7 nucleotides matching TRBD1. V trimming: 6 bases; J trimming: 1 base; junction bases outside the gene matches: 6. Germline V gene lookup returns CDR1 SNHLY and CDR2 FYNNEI. CDR3 length equals 15 residues.

The CDR3 coding sequence is TGTGCCAGCAGCCATGGCCCAGGTTCCTACGAGCAGTACTTC. Its translation: CASSHGPGSYEQYF. The chain joins TRBV5-5 to TRBJ2-7; D unresolved. Trimming shortened V by 4 bases and J by 1 base, and 12 bases separated the two germline ends. Germline CDR1 reads SGHKS; CDR2 reads YYEKEE (reference sequence). The CDR3 sequence is 14 residues long.

CDR3 sequence: CASSPDLGVLHEQYF. DNA for the CDR3: TGTGCCAGCAGTCCGGACCTGGGGGTTCTGCACGAGCAGTACTTC. This chain links TRBV27 with TRBJ2-7; perhaps D is TRBD1 or TRBD2 (5 bases each). Trimming cost V 5 bases and J 5 bases, with 19 bases left between them. The length of the CDR3 is 15 residues. Germline CDR1 reads MNHEY; CDR2 reads SMNVEV (reference sequence).

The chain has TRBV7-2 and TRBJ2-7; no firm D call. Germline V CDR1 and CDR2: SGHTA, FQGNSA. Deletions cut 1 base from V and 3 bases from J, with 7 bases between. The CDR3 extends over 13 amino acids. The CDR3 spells CASSLGLFYEQYF. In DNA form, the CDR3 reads TGTGCCAGCAGCTTAGGACTGTTCTACGAGCAGTACTTC.

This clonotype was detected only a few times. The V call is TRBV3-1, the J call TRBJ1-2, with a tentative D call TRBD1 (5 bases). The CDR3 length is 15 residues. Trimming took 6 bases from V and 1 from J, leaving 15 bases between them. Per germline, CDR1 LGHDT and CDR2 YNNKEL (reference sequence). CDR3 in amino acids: CASRHTGTVNYGYTF. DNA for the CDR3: TGTGCCAGCAGGCATACCGGGACCGTTAACTATGGCTACACCTTC.

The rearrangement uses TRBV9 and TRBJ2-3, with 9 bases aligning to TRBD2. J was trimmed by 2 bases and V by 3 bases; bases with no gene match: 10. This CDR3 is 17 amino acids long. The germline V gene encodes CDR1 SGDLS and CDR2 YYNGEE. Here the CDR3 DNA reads TGTGCCAGCAGCGCGGGTAGCGGGGGAACTCTCACAGATACGCAGTATTTT. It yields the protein CASSAGSGGTLTDTQYF. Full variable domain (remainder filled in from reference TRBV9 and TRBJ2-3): DSGVTQTPKHLITATGQRVTLRCSPRSGDLSVYWYQQSLDQGLQFLIQYYNGEERAKGNILERFSAQQFPDLHSELNLSSLELGDSALYFCASSAGSGGTLTDTQYFGPGTRLTVL.

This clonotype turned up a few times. DNA of the CDR3: TGTGCCAGCAGTTTTCGGACTAGCCAATACAATGAGCAGTTCTTC. Translating gives CASSFRTSQYNEQFF. The chain carries TRBV12-3 or TRBV12-4 and TRBJ2-1, with TRBD2 identical over 8 bases. CDR3 size: 15 residues. V shed 3 bases, J shed 4 bases, and the junction held 5 bases outside the gene matches.

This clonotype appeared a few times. Written as DNA, the CDR3 is TGCAGTGTTTGGACTAGCGGGGGCGGAGAGACCCAGTACTTC. Translated: CSVWTSGGGETQYF. The chain joins TRBV20-1 to TRBJ2-5, with 13 bases fitting TRBD2. Trimming removed 7 bases from V and 4 bases from J; junction bases left unmatched: 6. The germline V gene encodes CDR1 DFQATT and CDR2 SNEGSKA (reference sequence). The CDR3 has 14 amino acids.

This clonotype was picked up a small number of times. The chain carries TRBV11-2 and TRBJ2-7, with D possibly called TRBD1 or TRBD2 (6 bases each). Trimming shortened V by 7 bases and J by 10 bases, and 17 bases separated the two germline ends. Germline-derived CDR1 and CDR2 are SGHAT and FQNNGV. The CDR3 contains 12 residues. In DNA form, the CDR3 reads TGTGCCAGCACCGTAACGGGGGCGAAACAGTACTTC. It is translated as CASTVTGAKQYF.

CDR3 in DNA: TGTGCCAGCAGCCCAACGAACAGGGATCAGCCCCAGCATTTT. This gives the protein CASSPTNRDQPQHF. The chain has TRBV6-5 and TRBJ1-5, with D perhaps matching TRBD1 (6 bases). V lost 6 bases, J lost 5 bases, and 14 bases lay in between. Germline V gene lookup returns CDR1 MNHEY and CDR2 SVGAGI. The CDR3 has 14 amino acids.

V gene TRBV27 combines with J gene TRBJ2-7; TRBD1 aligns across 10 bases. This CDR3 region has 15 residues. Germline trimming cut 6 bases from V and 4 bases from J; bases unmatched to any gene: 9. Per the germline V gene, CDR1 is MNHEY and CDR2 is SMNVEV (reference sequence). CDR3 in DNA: TGTGCCAGCAGCCAGACCGGGGACAGGGGTTACGAGCAGTACTTC. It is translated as CASSQTGDRGYEQYF.

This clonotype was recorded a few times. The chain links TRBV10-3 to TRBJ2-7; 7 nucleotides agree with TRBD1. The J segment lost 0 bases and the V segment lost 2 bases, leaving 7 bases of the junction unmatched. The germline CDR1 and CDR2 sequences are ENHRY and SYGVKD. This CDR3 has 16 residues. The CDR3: CAISETGQANSYEQYF. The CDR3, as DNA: TGTGCCATCAGTGAGACCGGACAGGCGAACTCCTACGAGCAGTACTTC.

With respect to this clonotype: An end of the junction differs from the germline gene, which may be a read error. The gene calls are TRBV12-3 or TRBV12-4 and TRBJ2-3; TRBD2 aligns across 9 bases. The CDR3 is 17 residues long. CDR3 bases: TGTGCCAGCAGCCGCGCGGGAGGAGCGGGGGGAACAGATGCGCAGTATTTT. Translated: CASSRAGGAGGTDAQYF.

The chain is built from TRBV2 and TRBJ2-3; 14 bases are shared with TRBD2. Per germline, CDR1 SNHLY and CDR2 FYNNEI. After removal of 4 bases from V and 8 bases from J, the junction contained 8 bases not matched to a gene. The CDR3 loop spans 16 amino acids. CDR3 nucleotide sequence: TGTGCCAGCAGTGTCCGACTAGCGGGGGGGCGGGGTACGCAGTATTTT. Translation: CASSVRLAGGRGTQYF.

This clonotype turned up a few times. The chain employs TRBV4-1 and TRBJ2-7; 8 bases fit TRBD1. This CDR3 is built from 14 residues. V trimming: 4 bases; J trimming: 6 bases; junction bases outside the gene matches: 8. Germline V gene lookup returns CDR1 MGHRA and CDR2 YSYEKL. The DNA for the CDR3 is TGCGCCAGCAGCCCGACAGGGGTCAGGAGCGAGCAGTACTTC. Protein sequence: CASSPTGVRSEQYF.

In DNA form, the CDR3 reads TGTGCCAGCAGTTTAGCGGTGGGGAGCAATCAGCCCCAGCATTTT. This codes for CASSLAVGSNQPQHF. This rearrangement joins TRBV27 to TRBJ1-5; no firm D call. V dropped 2 bases and J dropped 1 base, with 9 bases sitting between them. The CDR3 loop spans 15 amino acids. The germline gives CDR1 MNHEY, CDR2 SMNVEV (reference sequence).

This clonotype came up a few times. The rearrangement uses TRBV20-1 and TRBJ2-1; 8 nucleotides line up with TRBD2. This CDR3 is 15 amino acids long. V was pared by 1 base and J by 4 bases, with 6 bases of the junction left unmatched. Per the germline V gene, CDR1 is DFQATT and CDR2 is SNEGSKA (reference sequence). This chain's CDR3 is CSARVGGGLYNEQFF. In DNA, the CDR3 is TGCAGTGCTAGAGTCGGCGGGGGGCTGTACAATGAGCAGTTCTTC.

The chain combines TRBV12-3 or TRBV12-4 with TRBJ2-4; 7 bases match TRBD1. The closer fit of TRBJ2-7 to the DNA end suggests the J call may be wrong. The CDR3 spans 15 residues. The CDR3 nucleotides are TGTGCCAGCAGTCTTGGACAGGCACCGGTCGGCGAGCAGTACTTC. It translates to CASSLGQAPVGEQYF.

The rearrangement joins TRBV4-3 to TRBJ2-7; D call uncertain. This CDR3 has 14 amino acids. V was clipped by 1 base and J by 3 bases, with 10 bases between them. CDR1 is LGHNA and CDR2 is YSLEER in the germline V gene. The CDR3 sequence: CASSQGAFSYEQYF. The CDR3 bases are TGCGCCAGCAGCCAAGGGGCATTTAGCTACGAGCAGTACTTC.

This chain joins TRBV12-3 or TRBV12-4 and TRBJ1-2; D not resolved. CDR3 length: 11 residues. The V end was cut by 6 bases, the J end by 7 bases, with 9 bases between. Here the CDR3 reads CASSQYAGYTF. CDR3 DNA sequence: TGTGCCAGCAGCCAGTACGCTGGCTACACCTTC.

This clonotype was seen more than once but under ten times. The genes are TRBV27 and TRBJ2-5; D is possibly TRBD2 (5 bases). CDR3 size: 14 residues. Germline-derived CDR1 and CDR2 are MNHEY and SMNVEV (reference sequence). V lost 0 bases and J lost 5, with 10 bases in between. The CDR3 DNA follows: TGTGCCAGCAGTTTATCCGGGGTTGGGGAGACCCAGTACTTC. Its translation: CASSLSGVGETQYF.